Sequencing of this TCR beta chain was carried out in a study of blood T cells in healthy people across ages. Notes on the study in general: Older age coincided with a roughly linear decline in TCR beta diversity per million T cells.

As regards this clonotype: Its cognate antigen is unknown.

With V trimmed by 6 bases and J by 3 bases, 8 bases remained unmatched. The germline CDR1 and CDR2 sequences are LGHDT and YNNKEL (reference sequence). The CDR3 is 14 residues long. The second PCR ran roughly 6 to 11 cycles with a sample-barcoded 5' primer and J-beta primers. Each CDR3 protein is one row after TCRdb ran MiXCR on the 5' RACE reads. The table has 760,000 or so distinct CDR3 sequences, around 25% seen once; the top ten hold 9% to 9.5%. The sample was also reused in another study, on T cells of mothers and their children.

The V gene is TRBV3-1, the J gene TRBJ2-7, with 7 bases lining up with TRBD1. Sequencing was done on a sample of blood. The sequence was collected from a boy under 18 in good health. The CDR3 DNA follows: TGTGCCAGCAGAGAGACAGGGTCTCGCTACGAGCAGTACTTC. Its protein product is CASRETGSRYEQYF.